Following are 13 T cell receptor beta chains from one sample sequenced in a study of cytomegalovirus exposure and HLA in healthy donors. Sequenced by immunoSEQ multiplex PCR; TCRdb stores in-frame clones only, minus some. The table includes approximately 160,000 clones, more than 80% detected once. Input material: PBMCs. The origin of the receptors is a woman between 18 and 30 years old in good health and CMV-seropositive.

The CDR3 region has the DNA TGTGCCATCAAGGAAGCGGGACTCACAGATACGCAGTATTTT. Its protein is CAIKEAGLTDTQYF. This chain uses TRBV10-3 with TRBJ2-3; 7 nucleotides align to TRBD2. The CDR3 spans 14 residues. Trimming removed 7 bases from V and 2 bases from J; junction bases left unmatched: 6. Germline V gene sequence: CDR1 ENHRY, CDR2 SYGVKD.

CDR3 DNA: TGTGCCAGCAGCCATCCCATAGCAGGGTCCCACGAGCAGTACTTC. Residues: CASSHPIAGSHEQYF. The chain combines TRBV28 with TRBJ2-7; a possible D gene is TRBD1 (5 bases). This CDR3 comprises 15 residues. Deletions cut 6 bases from V and 5 bases from J, with 20 bases between. Germline V gene lookup returns CDR1 MDHEN and CDR2 SYDVKM.

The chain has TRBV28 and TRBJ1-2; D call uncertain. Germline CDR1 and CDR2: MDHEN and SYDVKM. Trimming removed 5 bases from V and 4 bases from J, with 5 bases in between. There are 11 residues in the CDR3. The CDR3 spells CASSGAYGYTF. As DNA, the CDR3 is TGTGCCAGCAGTGGAGCCTATGGCTACACCTTC.

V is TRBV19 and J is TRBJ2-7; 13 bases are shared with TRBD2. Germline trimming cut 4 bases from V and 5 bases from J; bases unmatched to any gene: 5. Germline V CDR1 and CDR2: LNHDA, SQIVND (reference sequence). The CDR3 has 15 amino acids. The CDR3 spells CASSSLTSGRDEQYF. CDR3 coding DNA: TGTGCCAGTAGTAGCCTAACTAGCGGGAGGGACGAGCAGTACTTC. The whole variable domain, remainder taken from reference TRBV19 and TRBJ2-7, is DGGITQSPKYLFRKEGQNVTLSCEQNLNHDAMYWYRQDPGQGLRLIYYSQIVNDFQKGDIAEGYSVSREKKESFPLTVTSAQKNPTAFYLCASSSLTSGRDEQYFGPGTRLTVT.

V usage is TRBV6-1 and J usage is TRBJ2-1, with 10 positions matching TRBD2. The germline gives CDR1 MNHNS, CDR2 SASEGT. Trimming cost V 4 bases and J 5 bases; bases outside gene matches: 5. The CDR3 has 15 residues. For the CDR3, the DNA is TGTGCCAGCAGTGTTTGGCTAGCGGGGGACAATGAGCAGTTCTTC. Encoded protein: CASSVWLAGDNEQFF.

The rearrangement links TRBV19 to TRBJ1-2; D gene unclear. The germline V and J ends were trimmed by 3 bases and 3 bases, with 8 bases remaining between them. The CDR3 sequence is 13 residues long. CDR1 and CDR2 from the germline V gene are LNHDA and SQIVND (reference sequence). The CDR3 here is CASSMQIYYGYTF. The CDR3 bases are TGTGCCAGTAGTATGCAGATCTACTATGGCTACACCTTC.

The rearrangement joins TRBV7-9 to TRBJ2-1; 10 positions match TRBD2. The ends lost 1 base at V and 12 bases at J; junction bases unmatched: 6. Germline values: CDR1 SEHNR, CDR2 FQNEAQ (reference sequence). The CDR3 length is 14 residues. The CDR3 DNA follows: TGTGCCAGCAGCTTAGATGCTAGCGGGGGACGGCAGTTCTTC. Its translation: CASSLDASGGRQFF.

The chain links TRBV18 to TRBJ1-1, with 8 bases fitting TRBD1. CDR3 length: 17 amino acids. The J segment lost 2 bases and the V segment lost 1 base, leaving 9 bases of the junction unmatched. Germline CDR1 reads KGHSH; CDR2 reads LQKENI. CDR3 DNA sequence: TGTGCCAGCTCACCACTGGCTGGGGACAGGACTAACACTGAAGCTTTCTTT. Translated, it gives CASSPLAGDRTNTEAFF. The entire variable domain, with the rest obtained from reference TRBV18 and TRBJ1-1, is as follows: NAGVMQNPRHLVRRRGQEARLRCSPMKGHSHVYWYRQLPEEGLKFMVYLQKENIIDESGMPKERFSAEFPKEGPSILRIQQVVRGDSAAYFCASSPLAGDRTNTEAFFGQGTRLTVV.

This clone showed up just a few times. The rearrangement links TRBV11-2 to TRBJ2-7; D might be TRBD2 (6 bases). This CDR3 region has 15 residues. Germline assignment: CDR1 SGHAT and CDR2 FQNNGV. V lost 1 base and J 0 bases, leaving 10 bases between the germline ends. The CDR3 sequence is CASSLAAGYSYEQYF. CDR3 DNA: TGTGCCAGCAGCTTAGCAGCGGGCTACTCCTACGAGCAGTACTTC.

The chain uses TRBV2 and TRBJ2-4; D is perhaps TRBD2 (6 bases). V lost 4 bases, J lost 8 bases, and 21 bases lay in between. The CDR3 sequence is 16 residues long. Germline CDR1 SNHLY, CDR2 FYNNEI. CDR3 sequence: CASSGPGLGQRDIQYF. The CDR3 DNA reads TGTGCCAGCAGTGGACCGGGACTGGGCCAAAGGGACATTCAGTACTTC. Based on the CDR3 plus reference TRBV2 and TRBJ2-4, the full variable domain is EPEVTQTPSHQVTQMGQEVILRCVPISNHLYFYWYRQILGQKVEFLVSFYNNEISEKSEIFDDQFSVERPDGSNFTLKIRSTKLEDSAMYFCASSGPGLGQRDIQYFGAGTRLSVL.

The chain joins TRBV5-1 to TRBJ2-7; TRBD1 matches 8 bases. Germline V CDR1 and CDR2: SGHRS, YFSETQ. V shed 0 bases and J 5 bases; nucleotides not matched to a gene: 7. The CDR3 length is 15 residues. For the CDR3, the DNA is TGCGCCAGCAGCTTGGCGGGGCAGGGGGCGAACGAGCAGTACTTC. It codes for CASSLAGQGANEQYF.

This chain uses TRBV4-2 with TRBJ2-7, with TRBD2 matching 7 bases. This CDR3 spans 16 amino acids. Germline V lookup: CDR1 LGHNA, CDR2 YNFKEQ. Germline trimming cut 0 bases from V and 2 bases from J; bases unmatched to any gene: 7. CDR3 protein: CASSQDGVAGPYEQYF. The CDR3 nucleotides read TGTGCCAGCAGCCAAGATGGGGTAGCGGGCCCCTACGAGCAGTACTTC.

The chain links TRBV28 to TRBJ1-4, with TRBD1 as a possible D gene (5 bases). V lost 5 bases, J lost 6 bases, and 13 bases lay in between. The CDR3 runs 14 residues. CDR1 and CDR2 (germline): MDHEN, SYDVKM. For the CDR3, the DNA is TGTGCCAGCAGTGCAGTCGGGGGAGATGAAAAACTGTTTTTT. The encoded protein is CASSAVGGDEKLFF. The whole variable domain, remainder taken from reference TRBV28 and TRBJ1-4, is DVKVTQSSRYLVKRTGEKVFLECVQDMDHENMFWYRQDPGLGLRLIYFSYDVKMKEKGDIPEGYSVSREKKERFSLILESASTNQTSMYLCASSAVGGDEKLFFGSGTQLSVL.